This T cell receptor beta chain was recovered during a study of blood T cell repertoires in COVID-19 (dated by TCRdb to the early 2020s). For the study in its entirety: The collaborator samples originated in the United States, Italy and Spain and spanned the acute and convalescent phases of COVID-19. A de-identified subject ID, COVID-19 status, age in years and sex were almost always included in the sample metadata. The material from the prospective study consisted of cDNA or gDNA derived from T cells, B-cell-depleted T cells, or PBMCs. Deeply sampled blood TCRbeta repertoires from subjects exposed to, actively infected with, or recovered from COVID-19 were included in the dataset. The repertoires were released in a freely available public database intended as a resource for research on the immune response to SARS-CoV-2. Where HLA class I and class II types were available, the types were taken from metadata supplied by the sample provider, not from assay-based typing. The samples were drawn from the first 160 participants of the ongoing ImmuneRACE study and from 1,254 subjects provided by 6 global collaborators.

The collaborating institutions used their own protocols to collect whole blood in K2EDTA tubes. For TCRbeta analysis, collaborators shipped samples in one of three forms: frozen whole blood, isolated PBMCs, or DNA extracted from either of those sample types. The CDR3 has 15 amino acids, counting the end cysteine and phenylalanine. Just the 45-base CDR3 DNA is kept, in frame starting at base 1. V and J lose 1 base and 0 bases, and a span of 7 bases separates them. The germline V gene gives CDR1 as LGHNA and CDR2 as YSLEER. Beyond this particular receptor, the publication reports: How much clinical and demographic metadata was included differed by source and by participant, and the metadata was provided uncurated.

TCRbeta CDR3 regions were amplified from genomic DNA using the immunoSEQ Assay, a bias-controlled multiplex PCR. As for the authors' bioinformatics: Within the assay, amplification of reference gene primers was used to estimate how many nucleated cells each sample contained. To quantify the absolute abundance of each unique TCRbeta CDR3 rearrangement, sequence reads were collapsed and filtered. For each sample, productive Simpson clonality was calculated as the square root of Simpson's diversity index over productive rearrangements. This immuneACCESS table, as held by TCRdb, lists in-frame sequences with V and J called but not all clones. Of the missing ones, under half trace to an unresolved V gene in checked studies; the others have no known cause. Clone size and V and J calls were adopted from that table, with D and trimming inferred from the DNA. In this sample the table shows about 70,000 clones, around 80% of which occur a single time. Of the sample, around 14% is held by the ten largest clones.

Comment on this clone: The clone's antigen remains unknown. The sample holds no much larger clone one base away, and base qualities are not on file.

The receptor was isolated from a man older than 75 with acute or convalescent COVID-19. The source material was peripheral blood. The rearrangement combines TRBV4-3 with TRBJ1-5; the D gene remains uncertain. The CDR3 protein sequence reads: CASSQGQASNQPQHF. The DNA sequence is as follows: TGCGCCAGCAGCCAAGGGCAGGCTAGCAATCAGCCCCAGCATTTT.